The clone carrying this TCR beta chain was seen just once. Its target is not known. These data originate in a study of T cell responses to AZD1222 COVID-19 vaccine. Study-level information: Recipients boosted at about 4 weeks or about 12 weeks are pooled. Study outcomes and limitations: Spike-wide coverage was observed for vaccine-associated CD4 TCRs, with dominant responses at 160-218 and 743-854.

TCRdb's table, derived via immunoSEQ multiplex PCR, lists solely in-frame clones and lacks some. The sample lists roughly 120,000 clones, roughly 91% occurring once. Germline V gene sequence: CDR1 LGHDT, CDR2 YNNKEL (reference sequence). Unmatched junction bases numbered 12, after V lost 3 bases and J lost 6 bases. This CDR3 has 17 amino acids. The genes are TRBV3-1 (or the pseudogene TRBV3-2) and TRBJ2-7, with TRBD2 identical over 12 bases. The clonotype originates from an adult in good health. Sequences were derived from peripheral blood, sampled on day 0 of AZD1222 vaccination. CDR3 sequence: CASSQATSSGGALEQYF. The CDR3 nucleotides are TGTGCCAGCAGCCAGGCGACTTCTAGCGGGGGGGCCCTCGAGCAGTACTTC.